The rows below give T cell receptor beta chains drawn from one sample of a study of spatial heterogeneity in lung cancer. TCRdb processed the 5' RACE reads anew with MiXCR; each CDR3 protein has one entry. The table includes about 21,000 distinct CDR3 sequences, about 4.5% detected once. The starting material was PBMCs, obtained at surgery. Receptors were obtained from a male donor with early-stage non-small cell lung cancer. Both conserved end residues are part of each CDR3. Fields, in order: clone size, V gene, J gene, D gene, CDR3 DNA, CDR3 protein. The D gene is left open where the match is weak. For some rows the clone size is stated as once, few or many, or as a class when expanded; others skip it.

abundance: few; v_gene: TRBV7-3; j_gene: TRBJ1-1; d_gene: TRBD1; CDR3nt: TGTGCCAGCAGAAGGACAGGGGTTGACACTGAAGCTTTCTTT; CDR3aa: CASRRTGVDTEAFF
abundance: .; v_gene: TRBV20-1; j_gene: TRBJ2-7; d_gene: .; CDR3nt: TGCAGTGCTAGATCTAGCGCAAGCTCCTACGAGCAGTACTTC; CDR3aa: CSARSSASSYEQYF
abundance: few; v_gene: TRBV7-9; j_gene: TRBJ2-1; d_gene: TRBD1; CDR3nt: TGTGCCAGCAGGTTAGGCTCTATTGACAGGGAGTTCTTC; CDR3aa: CASRLGSIDREFF
abundance: many; v_gene: TRBV9; j_gene: TRBJ1-2; d_gene: TRBD1; CDR3nt: TGTGCCAGCAGCGAGGACAGGGCAAACTATGGCTACACCTTC; CDR3aa: CASSEDRANYGYTF
abundance: medium-sized; v_gene: TRBV9; j_gene: TRBJ2-3; d_gene: TRBD1; CDR3nt: TGTGCCAGCAGCAGTACAGGGGCTAGCACAGATACGCAGTATTTT; CDR3aa: CASSSTGASTDTQYF
abundance: once; v_gene: TRBV6-5; j_gene: TRBJ2-2; d_gene: TRBD2; CDR3nt: TGTGCCAGCAGCACCGGGGGGATGGGGAGGACCGGGGAGCTGTTTTTT; CDR3aa: CASSTGGMGRTGELFF
abundance: many; v_gene: TRBV19; j_gene: TRBJ1-5; d_gene: TRBD1; CDR3nt: TGTGCCAGTAGTGCGCGACAGGGGAACCAGCCCCAGCATTTT; CDR3aa: CASSARQGNQPQHF
abundance: many; v_gene: TRBV7-8; j_gene: TRBJ2-1; d_gene: .; CDR3nt: TGTGCCAGCAGCTTAAGCTCGCGGTCGGACAATGAGCAGTTCTTC; CDR3aa: CASSLSSRSDNEQFF
abundance: many; v_gene: TRBV7-9; j_gene: TRBJ1-6; d_gene: .; CDR3nt: TGTGCCAGCAGCTTAGACGGGGCGCAGAATTCACCCCTCCACTTT; CDR3aa: CASSLDGAQNSPLHF
abundance: .; v_gene: TRBV6-2/TRBV6-3; j_gene: TRBJ2-7; d_gene: TRBD2; CDR3nt: TGTGCCAGCAGTTCTGCCGGGACTAACTACGAGCAGTACTTC; CDR3aa: CASSSAGTNYEQYF
abundance: many; v_gene: TRBV27; j_gene: TRBJ2-7; d_gene: .; CDR3nt: TGTGCCAGCAGTTGGGGGGCTGGGGACACCTACGAGCAGTACTTC; CDR3aa: CASSWGAGDTYEQYF
abundance: .; v_gene: TRBV3-1; j_gene: TRBJ2-7; d_gene: .; CDR3nt: TGTGCCAGCAGCCACGGACTGGAGCAGTACTTC; CDR3aa: CASSHGLEQYF
abundance: few; v_gene: TRBV7-9; j_gene: TRBJ2-3; d_gene: TRBD2; CDR3nt: TGTGCCAGCAGCTCCTCGGGACTAGCTGGCACAGATACGCAGTATTTT; CDR3aa: CASSSSGLAGTDTQYF
abundance: .; v_gene: TRBV28; j_gene: TRBJ2-2; d_gene: .; CDR3nt: TGTGCCAGCAGGCGAGGGGGGGACACCGGGGAGCTGTTTTTT; CDR3aa: CASRRGGDTGELFF
abundance: many; v_gene: TRBV29-1; j_gene: TRBJ2-7; d_gene: .; CDR3nt: TGCAGCGTTGGGCCCTCAAGGGGCGAGCAGTACTTC; CDR3aa: CSVGPSRGEQYF
abundance: many; v_gene: TRBV27; j_gene: TRBJ2-7; d_gene: .; CDR3nt: TGTGCCAGCTCCAGGGCCTCGTTTTACGAGCAGTACTTC; CDR3aa: CASSRASFYEQYF
abundance: many; v_gene: TRBV7-9; j_gene: TRBJ1-6; d_gene: TRBD1; CDR3nt: TGTGCCAGCAGCTTATCGAGAGGACAGGGTAGTTCACCCCTCCACTTT; CDR3aa: CASSLSRGQGSSPLHF
abundance: many; v_gene: TRBV7-7; j_gene: TRBJ2-5; d_gene: .; CDR3nt: TGTGCTAGCAGCTTAGTTGAGAGTACCCAAGAGACCCAGTACTTC; CDR3aa: CASSLVESTQETQYF
abundance: few; v_gene: TRBV27; j_gene: TRBJ2-2; d_gene: .; CDR3nt: TGTGCCAGCAGTTTACGTCCAGGGAGCCCCGGGGAGCTGTTTTTT; CDR3aa: CASSLRPGSPGELFF
abundance: medium-sized; v_gene: TRBV29-1; j_gene: TRBJ2-3; d_gene: .; CDR3nt: TGCAGTCCAGGGCGCTTTACAGATACGCAGTATTTT; CDR3aa: CSPGRFTDTQYF
abundance: many; v_gene: TRBV12-3/TRBV12-4; j_gene: TRBJ2-2; d_gene: TRBD2; CDR3nt: TGTGCCAGCAGTATCCGAACTAGCGGGAGGGCCGGGGAGCTGTTTTTT; CDR3aa: CASSIRTSGRAGELFF
abundance: .; v_gene: TRBV20-1; j_gene: TRBJ2-5; d_gene: .; CDR3nt: TGCAGTGCTGATCTAGTGCAGACCCAGTACTTC; CDR3aa: CSADLVQTQYF
abundance: few; v_gene: TRBV7-9; j_gene: TRBJ2-7; d_gene: .; CDR3nt: TGTGCCAGCAGCTTAGAAAGGGGGGCAGTGTACGAGCAGTACTTC; CDR3aa: CASSLERGAVYEQYF
abundance: many; v_gene: TRBV2; j_gene: TRBJ2-7; d_gene: .; CDR3nt: TGTGCCAGCAGTTCCAGGGAATTTGGCGAGCAGTACTTC; CDR3aa: CASSSREFGEQYF
abundance: many; v_gene: TRBV14; j_gene: TRBJ1-6; d_gene: .; CDR3nt: TGTGCCAGCAGCCAAGGGAAGATCTATAATTCACCCCTCCACTTT; CDR3aa: CASSQGKIYNSPLHF
abundance: many; v_gene: TRBV10-2; j_gene: TRBJ1-1; d_gene: .; CDR3nt: TGCGCCAGCAGTGAGTCGCTTGGGACCATGAACACTGAAGCTTTCTTT; CDR3aa: CASSESLGTMNTEAFF
abundance: many; v_gene: TRBV13; j_gene: TRBJ2-1; d_gene: TRBD1; CDR3nt: TGTGCCAGCAGCTTAGGCCGGACAGGGGACAATGAGCAGTTCTTC; CDR3aa: CASSLGRTGDNEQFF
abundance: many; v_gene: TRBV12-3/TRBV12-4; j_gene: TRBJ2-2; d_gene: .; CDR3nt: TGTGCCAGCTCATTTCGGGGGACCGAGGGGGAGCTGTTTTTT; CDR3aa: CASSFRGTEGELFF
abundance: many; v_gene: TRBV20-1; j_gene: TRBJ2-3; d_gene: TRBD2; CDR3nt: TGCAGTGCTTCCCGGAGACTAGCGAACACAGATACGCAGTATTTT; CDR3aa: CSASRRLANTDTQYF
abundance: many; v_gene: TRBV12-3/TRBV12-4; j_gene: TRBJ2-1; d_gene: TRBD2; CDR3nt: TGTGCCAGCAGGGCCTTTTCTAGCGGGAGGAATGAGCAGTTCTTC; CDR3aa: CASRAFSSGRNEQFF
abundance: many; v_gene: TRBV12-3/TRBV12-4; j_gene: TRBJ2-3; d_gene: .; CDR3nt: TGTGCCAGCAGTTTCGTGGATACGCAGTATTTT; CDR3aa: CASSFVDTQYF
abundance: many; v_gene: TRBV2; j_gene: TRBJ2-3; d_gene: .; CDR3nt: TGTGCCAGCAGTGGAGGGGCAATAGGGACAGATACGCAGTATTTT; CDR3aa: CASSGGAIGTDTQYF
abundance: many; v_gene: TRBV4-1; j_gene: TRBJ2-7; d_gene: TRBD2; CDR3nt: TGCGCCAGCAGCCAAGATTGGAGCGGGACCGTGGGGGAGCAGTACTTC; CDR3aa: CASSQDWSGTVGEQYF
abundance: medium-sized; v_gene: TRBV15; j_gene: TRBJ2-4; d_gene: .; CDR3nt: TGTGCCACCAGCAGAGTAGGGCTGGGGCAAACAAACATTCAGTACTTC; CDR3aa: CATSRVGLGQTNIQYF
abundance: many; v_gene: TRBV30; j_gene: TRBJ2-3; d_gene: .; CDR3nt: TGTGCCTGGAGTGACAGGGTCACAGATACGCAGTATTTT; CDR3aa: CAWSDRVTDTQYF
abundance: many; v_gene: TRBV27; j_gene: TRBJ2-1; d_gene: .; CDR3nt: TGTGCCAGCCATCCAGGACTAATCTACAATGAGCAGTTCTTC; CDR3aa: CASHPGLIYNEQFF
abundance: .; v_gene: TRBV23-1; j_gene: TRBJ2-1; d_gene: TRBD1; CDR3nt: TGCGCCAGCAGTCAATCGACCCCCGGGACAGTCTGTTCCTACAATGAGCAGTTCTTC; CDR3aa: CASSQSTPGTVCSYNEQFF